This is a list of T cell receptor beta chains from one sample in a study of yellow fever vaccine responses in identical twins. TCRdb reprocessed the RT-PCR reads with MiXCR, giving one entry per CDR3 protein. The repertoire holds a few thousand distinct CDR3 sequences, about three quarters seen once, with about 2.8% in the top ten. Here the sequenced sample was T cells from blood (PBMCs), unsorted or a sorted subset (not recorded which), taken before or after yellow fever vaccination (not recorded which). These receptors all stem from a woman aged 18-29 years who received the yellow fever vaccine. CDR3s include the opening cysteine and the closing phenylalanine or tryptophan. A D gene is named only where the DNA matches it firmly. Not all rows give a size; the values are once, few, many and, for expanded clones, a class.

V gene: TRBV12-3/TRBV12-4; D gene: .; clone size: .; J gene: TRBJ2-6; CDR3 DNA: TGTGCCAGCAGTTTAAAGAACGTCCTGACTTTC; CDR3 protein: CASSLKNVLTF
V gene: TRBV29-1; D gene: TRBD2; clone size: few; J gene: TRBJ2-1; CDR3 DNA: TGCAGCGCCTCGGGGCTAGCGGGAGGTTACTCCTACAATGAGCAGTTCTTC; CDR3 protein: CSASGLAGGYSYNEQFF
V gene: TRBV4-1; D gene: TRBD1; clone size: .; J gene: TRBJ1-4; CDR3 DNA: TGCGCCAGCAGCCTTTGGACAGGGAATGAAAAACTGTTTTTT; CDR3 protein: CASSLWTGNEKLFF
V gene: TRBV3-1; D gene: .; clone size: .; J gene: TRBJ1-4; CDR3 DNA: TGTGCCAGCAACCAGGGAGGGGTAGAAAAACTGTTTTTT; CDR3 protein: CASNQGGVEKLFF
V gene: TRBV19; D gene: .; clone size: .; J gene: TRBJ1-1; CDR3 DNA: TGTGCCAGTAGTATTACAGGGTTGAACACTGAAGCTTTCTTT; CDR3 protein: CASSITGLNTEAFF
V gene: TRBV6-1; D gene: TRBD2; clone size: .; J gene: TRBJ2-7; CDR3 DNA: TGTGCCAGCAGTGTTGGGGGGGTTCGCGAGCAGTACTTC; CDR3 protein: CASSVGGVREQYF
V gene: TRBV13; D gene: TRBD2; clone size: .; J gene: TRBJ2-3; CDR3 DNA: TGTGCCAGCATCCAACGGACTAGCGTAGGTGCAGATACGCAGTATTTT; CDR3 protein: CASIQRTSVGADTQYF
V gene: TRBV20-1; D gene: .; clone size: once; J gene: TRBJ1-6; CDR3 DNA: TGCAGTGTACAAAGGGCACCCCTCCACTTT; CDR3 protein: CSVQRAPLHF
V gene: TRBV11-2; D gene: .; clone size: .; J gene: TRBJ1-5; CDR3 DNA: TGTGCCAGCAGCTTAGGAGGGAGATATAGCAATCAGCCCCAGCATTTT; CDR3 protein: CASSLGGRYSNQPQHF
V gene: TRBV18; D gene: .; clone size: .; J gene: TRBJ1-4; CDR3 DNA: TGTGCCAGCTCAACTAACACGGCGGGGGTTGCAACTAATGAAAAACTGTTTTTT; CDR3 protein: CASSTNTAGVATNEKLFF
V gene: TRBV9; D gene: .; clone size: .; J gene: TRBJ2-1; CDR3 DNA: TGTGCCAGCAGCGTAGACGGGGCTATCTACAATGAGCAGTTCTTC; CDR3 protein: CASSVDGAIYNEQFF
V gene: TRBV29-1; D gene: TRBD2; clone size: .; J gene: TRBJ2-1; CDR3 DNA: TGCAGCGGTCCTAGCGGCTCCTACAATGAGCAGTTCTTC; CDR3 protein: CSGPSGSYNEQFF
V gene: TRBV11-1; D gene: .; clone size: .; J gene: TRBJ1-1; CDR3 DNA: TGTGCCGTTCCGGCCGTAGGTAGCGGAGCTTTCTTT; CDR3 protein: CAVPAVGSGAFF
V gene: TRBV7-6; D gene: .; clone size: .; J gene: TRBJ2-5; CDR3 DNA: TGTGCCAGCAGCTCAATCATGGAGACCCAGTACTTC; CDR3 protein: CASSSIMETQYF
V gene: TRBV6-1; D gene: TRBD1; clone size: .; J gene: TRBJ1-4; CDR3 DNA: TGTGCCAGCTGGCAGGGGGCCGCAACTAATGAAAAACTGTTTTTT; CDR3 protein: CASWQGAATNEKLFF
V gene: TRBV9; D gene: TRBD1; clone size: .; J gene: TRBJ1-4; CDR3 DNA: TGTGCCAGCAGCGAGGGACAGGGGGCTAATGAAAAACTGTTTTTT; CDR3 protein: CASSEGQGANEKLFF
V gene: TRBV5-6; D gene: TRBD2; clone size: few; J gene: TRBJ2-1; CDR3 DNA: TGTGCCAGCAGCTTGGGACTAGCGGGGCCTTACAATGAGCAGTTCTTC; CDR3 protein: CASSLGLAGPYNEQFF
V gene: TRBV2; D gene: .; clone size: .; J gene: TRBJ2-4; CDR3 DNA: TGTGCCAGCAGTGATTTGCGGACAGCGAGCGTAGCCAAAAACATTCAGTACTTC; CDR3 protein: CASSDLRTASVAKNIQYF
V gene: TRBV5-1; D gene: TRBD1; clone size: .; J gene: TRBJ1-2; CDR3 DNA: TGCGCCAGCAGCCTTGGACAGGAAAATGGCTACACCTTC; CDR3 protein: CASSLGQENGYTF
V gene: TRBV12-3/TRBV12-4; D gene: .; clone size: .; J gene: TRBJ1-2; CDR3 DNA: TGTGCCAGCAGTTTAAGCGGCAGAGCCTATGGCTACACCTTC; CDR3 protein: CASSLSGRAYGYTF
V gene: TRBV5-1; D gene: .; clone size: .; J gene: TRBJ2-1; CDR3 DNA: TGCGCCAGCAGCTACCGGACGGGGAGCTCCTACAATGAGCAGTTCTTC; CDR3 protein: CASSYRTGSSYNEQFF
V gene: TRBV6-1; D gene: TRBD1; clone size: .; J gene: TRBJ2-4; CDR3 DNA: TGTGCCAGCAGAGAGGGACAGGGGAACATTCAGTACTTC; CDR3 protein: CASREGQGNIQYF
V gene: TRBV29-1; D gene: .; clone size: .; J gene: TRBJ2-1; CDR3 DNA: TGCAGCGACCGACAGGGAGTTGCTAGCGGGCAGTTCTTC; CDR3 protein: CSDRQGVASGQFF
V gene: TRBV29-1; D gene: TRBD2; clone size: .; J gene: TRBJ2-1; CDR3 DNA: TGCAGCGTGGAACACCTAGCGGGAGTAGGGGATGAGCAGTTCTTC; CDR3 protein: CSVEHLAGVGDEQFF
V gene: TRBV3-1; D gene: TRBD2; clone size: few; J gene: TRBJ2-3; CDR3 DNA: TGTGCCAGCAGCCAAGATTGGCTAGCGGGACGCACAGATACGCAGTATTTT; CDR3 protein: CASSQDWLAGRTDTQYF
V gene: TRBV12-3/TRBV12-4; D gene: .; clone size: .; J gene: TRBJ1-1; CDR3 DNA: TGTGCCAGCAGTTTAGGACCAAACAATGAAGCTTTCTTT; CDR3 protein: CASSLGPNNEAFF
V gene: TRBV11-3; D gene: .; clone size: once; J gene: TRBJ2-5; CDR3 DNA: TGTGCCAGCACCCTCCTGTTTACGGGCGGGGAGACCCAGTACTTC; CDR3 protein: CASTLLFTGGETQYF
V gene: TRBV14; D gene: .; clone size: few; J gene: TRBJ1-4; CDR3 DNA: TGTGCCAGCAGCCAAGACGGTGGAATCTATGAAAAACTGTTTTTT; CDR3 protein: CASSQDGGIYEKLFF
V gene: TRBV4-2; D gene: TRBD1; clone size: once; J gene: TRBJ2-3; CDR3 DNA: TGTGCCAGCAGCCAAGAGGAGACAGGGGCGGATACGCAGTATTTT; CDR3 protein: CASSQEETGADTQYF
V gene: TRBV12-3/TRBV12-4; D gene: .; clone size: .; J gene: TRBJ2-7; CDR3 DNA: TGTGCCAGCAAATTCCGCGACGAGCAGTACTTC; CDR3 protein: CASKFRDEQYF
V gene: TRBV5-1; D gene: .; clone size: .; J gene: TRBJ1-6; CDR3 DNA: TGCGCCAGCAGCTTGGGCCAGGGGACTAATTCACCCCTCCACTTT; CDR3 protein: CASSLGQGTNSPLHF